This TCR beta chain originates from a study of T cell responses to AZD1222 COVID-19 vaccine (TCRdb year 2021). For context, the study as a whole: Because spike-specific TCR depth and breadth did not differ between the two schedules, AZD1222 recipients who got a second dose at roughly 4 weeks were pooled with those who got a second dose at roughly 12 weeks. A total of just over 230 trial participants underwent TCR sequencing, of whom about 200 had received two doses of AZD1222 and about 25 had received two doses of the MenACWY control vaccine. Trial participants were enrolled by age into 18-55, 56-69 and 70-plus year subgroups, with about 150, 27 and 61 TCR-sequenced participants respectively. Study-level results and caveats: After two AZD1222 doses, both the breadth and the depth of spike-specific TCRs were significantly higher than at day 0 and than in MenACWY recipients. The vaccine-associated CD4 TCRs covered the entire spike protein, and the dominant responses fell in regions 160-218 and 743-854. Reportedly, almost half of the unique spike-specific TCRs recognized epitopes lying outside the regions that are mutated in the B.1.351 and B.1.1.7 variants. Because no samples from the day 14 peak response were available, repertoires could be characterized only after the peak T cell response. Most participants were white British and females outnumbered males, and the authors suggested that clonal diversity may have been underestimated. Conclusions about previously exposed vaccinees were limited because only a handful of AZD1222 recipients were SARS-CoV-2 seropositive at baseline. In the small 56-69-year group, the increase in depth fell short of significance, most likely because of low power.

Sequences GTSNPN (CDR1) and SVGIG (CDR2) are obtained from the germline V gene (reference sequence). The CDR3 spans 16 residues, from the cysteine through the phenylalanine. Of the read, only the CDR3 DNA is kept; its 48 bases are in frame from base 1. V loses 4 bases of germline sequence and J loses 9 bases, and the interval between the two ends is 22 bases. The time point label, as the study defines it: baseline before first vaccination. The vaccinee samples were drawn from two UK trials, COV001 and COV002, one of which was a single-blind randomized controlled phase 2/3 trial testing AZD1222 (ChAdOx1 nCoV-19) in healthy adults. For TCRbeta chain sequencing, PBMC samples from trial participants were taken at day 0 and at day 28 after the second dose. The CDR3 regions of human TCRbeta chains were subjected to immunosequencing. The study's processing was this. TCRs in the repertoires were matched against a reference library of SARS-CoV-2-specific TCRs that had been generated with the MIRA antigen-specificity platform. Breadth was defined as the fraction of unique TCRs that were SARS-CoV-2-associated, and depth was defined as the fraction of total T cells that were SARS-CoV-2-associated. Using the MIRA data, every spike-specific TCR was mapped to the spike region that the TCR reacted to and assigned to either a CD4 or a CD8 class. Log10-transformed breadth and depth values were compared by one-way ANOVA with Sidak's multiple comparisons tests. Imported from immuneACCESS, the table was reduced by TCRdb to in-frame sequences with V and J called. These copies leave out some clones; in studies compared against another copy, an unresolved V gene accounts for under half, and the cause of the remainder is not known. V and J calls and clone size are given by that table; D and trimming were obtained from the DNA. This sample comprises about 150,000 clones, about 91% of them detected only once. The leading ten clones occupy around 2.5% of the sample.

As for this clone: Its antigen remains unidentified. Base qualities are not at hand, and no much larger clone is one base apart.

This specimen consisted of peripheral blood, obtained on day 0 of AZD1222 vaccination. The sequence came from an adult in good health. The chain is made from TRBV30 and TRBJ1-6, with no reliable assignment of the D segment. The CDR3 region: CAWTRGSSWSVSPLHF. The sequence in DNA is TGTGCCTGGACCAGAGGCTCGAGTTGGTCGGTTTCACCCCTCCACTTT.